This TCR beta chain was captured in a study of blood T cell repertoires in COVID-19. Overall study context: The study drew acute and convalescent COVID-19 samples from the United States, Italy and Spain.

The CDR3 covers 14 residues. V lost 1 base, J lost 2 bases, and 8 bases lay in between. The germline CDR1 and CDR2 sequences are LNHNV and YYDKDF (reference sequence). Original handling: Estimation of nucleated cell counts was performed using reference gene primer amplification. This table comes from immunoSEQ multiplex PCR, and its TCRdb copy is limited to in-frame clones, with some not included. The V and J calls and the clone size are those of that table, but D and trimming were determined from the DNA. This repertoire shows about 120,000 clones, approximately 87% found once; its top ten account for roughly 2.2%.

This clonotype originated in a woman in her fifties or sixties with acute or convalescent COVID-19. Sequenced input: peripheral blood. The chain recombines TRBV15 with TRBJ2-5; D gene ambiguous. CDR3 loop: CATSRVEQQETQYF. In DNA form, the CDR3 reads TGTGCCACCAGCAGAGTCGAACAGCAAGAGACCCAGTACTTC.